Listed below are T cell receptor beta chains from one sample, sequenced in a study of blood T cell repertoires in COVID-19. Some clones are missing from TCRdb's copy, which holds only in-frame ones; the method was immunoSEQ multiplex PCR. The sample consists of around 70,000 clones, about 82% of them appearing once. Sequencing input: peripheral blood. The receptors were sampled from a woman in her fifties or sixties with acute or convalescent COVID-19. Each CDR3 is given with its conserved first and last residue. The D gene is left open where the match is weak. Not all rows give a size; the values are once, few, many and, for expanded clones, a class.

TGCGCCAGCAGCTTGACCAATTCGGGGGAGACCCAGTACTTC	CASSLTNSGETQYF	TRBV5-1	TRBJ2-5	-	-	14
TGTGCCAGCAGCTTGGCGGGGAGGGGCGATGAGCAGTTCTTC	CASSLAGRGDEQFF	TRBV5-4	TRBJ2-1	TRBD2	-	14
TGTGCCAGCAGCGATAGGACTTACTACGAGCAGTACTTC	CASSDRTYYEQYF	TRBV7-8	TRBJ2-7	-	-	13
TGTGCCAGCAGTTTATGGGGCAGGGGAGAGATTTCCGGCTACACCTTC	CASSLWGRGEISGYTF	TRBV28	TRBJ1-2	-	once	16
TGTGCCAGCATTGAGATATCTAACTATGGCTACACCTTC	CASIEISNYGYTF	TRBV7-9	TRBJ1-2	-	few	13
TGTGCCATCCGAGGTTATTCACCCCTCCACTTT	CAIRGYSPLHF	TRBV19	TRBJ1-6	-	-	11
TGTGCCAGCAGTGAAGACAGCTCTGGGGCCAACGTCCTGACTTTC	CASSEDSSGANVLTF	TRBV6-1	TRBJ2-6	-	few	15
TGTGCCAGCAGTGCCGGGGACACCAACACTGAAGCTTTCTTT	CASSAGDTNTEAFF	TRBV7-2	TRBJ1-1	-	few	14
TGTGCCTGGAGTGTACTTTTGGCTAATGAAAAACTGTTTTTT	CAWSVLLANEKLFF	TRBV30	TRBJ1-4	-	-	14
TGCGCCAGCAGTCAATCACTTGGGCCGTCGTACGAGCAGTACTTC	CASSQSLGPSYEQYF	TRBV23-1	TRBJ2-7	-	-	15
TGTGCCACCGGTCGGGGGGGTTATGAAAAACTGTTTTTT	CATGRGGYEKLFF	TRBV6-4	TRBJ1-4	-	-	13
TGTGCCAGCAGTTTATACGGGGAGGGGGTAACAGATACGCAGTATTTT	CASSLYGEGVTDTQYF	TRBV27	TRBJ2-3	-	-	16
TGTGCCTGGAGGCCGAAGAGCGGGAGCAACACCGGGGAGCTGTTTTTT	CAWRPKSGSNTGELFF	TRBV30	TRBJ2-2	TRBD2	-	16
TGTGCCAGCAGCCGGACAGTCCATAATTCACCCCTCCACTTT	CASSRTVHNSPLHF	TRBV14	TRBJ1-6	-	-	14
TGTGCCAGCAGCGCAGAAACGGGGGACTACACCTTC	CASSAETGDYTF	TRBV9	TRBJ1-2	-	-	12
TGTGCCAGCAGCCGAGCGGGGGAGGGGAGTACGCAGTATTTT	CASSRAGEGSTQYF	TRBV28	TRBJ2-3	TRBD2	-	14
TGCGCCAGCAGCTTGAACCCGATCACTAGCGGGGGGTTGGATACGCAGTATTTT	CASSLNPITSGGLDTQYF	TRBV5-1	TRBJ2-3	TRBD2	once	18